This is a list of T cell receptor beta chains from one sample in a study of T cell changes during pregnancy in multiple sclerosis. TCRdb's copy holds only in-frame clones and misses some; the assay was immunoSEQ multiplex PCR. The data contain 30,000 to 35,000 clones, about nine tenths of them singletons. The sample was CD8+ T cells from peripheral blood mononuclear cells, taken after pregnancy. All receptors derive from a female donor with multiple sclerosis, enrolled in a pregnancy study. Both conserved end residues are part of each CDR3. The order of the fields is D gene, clone size, V gene, J gene, CDR3 DNA, CDR3 protein. The D gene is left open where the match is weak. Clone size is shown for a subset of rows, as once, few, many or a class of expanded clone.

.	.	TRBV2	TRBJ2-2	TGTGCCAGCGACGGAGAGGGGGTGGCCGGGGAGCTGTTTTTT	CASDGEGVAGELFF
TRBD1	.	TRBV7-8	TRBJ2-7	TGTGCCAGCAGCTTCGGGACAGGGTACTACGAGCAGTACTTC	CASSFGTGYYEQYF
.	.	TRBV9	TRBJ1-1	TGTGCCAGCAGCGTAGTGGGGGCCACTGAAGCTTTCTTT	CASSVVGATEAFF
TRBD1	.	TRBV5-6	TRBJ1-2	TGTGCCAGCAGCGCGGGCCCGGGACAGGGAGGGAGCTACACCTTC	CASSAGPGQGGSYTF
TRBD1	.	TRBV7-9	TRBJ2-3	TGTGCCAGCAGCTTGCCCAGACAGGGGAGCACAGATACGCAGTATTTT	CASSLPRQGSTDTQYF
TRBD2	.	TRBV12-5	TRBJ2-1	TGTGCTAGTGGTGGAGGCGGGGGGGCCGGCTACAATGAGCAGTTCTTC	CASGGGGGAGYNEQFF
.	.	TRBV7-9	TRBJ1-5	TGTGCCAGCAGCTCGTCAGGGGAACGAAATCAGCCCCAGCATTTT	CASSSSGERNQPQHF
.	.	TRBV4-2	TRBJ1-1	TGTGCCAGCAGCCAAGGGACAGAGAACACTGAAGCTTTCTTT	CASSQGTENTEAFF
TRBD1	.	TRBV2	TRBJ1-2	TGTGCCAGCGGACTCCAGGGGGGCCTCCGCATATGGTATGGCTACACCTTC	CASGLQGGLRIWYGYTF
TRBD1	.	TRBV7-9	TRBJ1-6	TGTGCCAGCAGCGAAATGACCGGGACAGGGGGGTTT	CASSEMTGTGGF
.	.	TRBV2	TRBJ1-4	TGTGCCAGCAGCGGCCGAGAGACAGCTAATGAAAAACTGTTTTTT	CASSGRETANEKLFF
TRBD1	.	TRBV6-1	TRBJ2-5	TGTGCCAGCAGTGCCCTGGACAGGAGAGAGACCCAGTACTTC	CASSALDRRETQYF
.	.	TRBV5-6	TRBJ1-2	TGTGCCAGCAGCTGGGACATAAGCGGCTACACCTTC	CASSWDISGYTF
.	.	TRBV30	TRBJ1-2	TGTGCCTGGAAGGGGGACGCATACTATGGCTACACCTTC	CAWKGDAYYGYTF
.	.	TRBV14	TRBJ1-4	TGTGCCAGCAGCCAAGAAAGCGAAAAACTGTTTTTT	CASSQESEKLFF
TRBD1	few	TRBV4-1	TRBJ1-1	TGCGCCAGCAGCCAGGTTACAGGGGGCGAGACTGAAGCTTTCTTT	CASSQVTGGETEAFF
TRBD2	.	TRBV7-9	TRBJ2-3	TGTGCCAGCAGCCCAGCGGGGGGGAGCACAGATACGCAGTATTTT	CASSPAGGSTDTQYF
.	.	TRBV6-5	TRBJ1-1	TGTGCCAGCAGTGTCCCGGGGAGGAACACTGAAGCTTTCTTT	CASSVPGRNTEAFF
.	.	TRBV9	TRBJ1-1	TGTGCCAGCGGGCCAACCGACAGCTCCAGCGAAGCTTTCTTT	CASGPTDSSSEAFF
.	once	TRBV4-3	TRBJ1-1	TGCGCCAGCAGCCAAGATAGGCTGGGCTACTTGGACACTGAAGCTTTCTTT	CASSQDRLGYLDTEAFF
.	.	TRBV7-2	TRBJ1-4	TGTGCCAGCAGCTTGACAGGTGTCGATGAAAAACTGTTTTTT	CASSLTGVDEKLFF
.	once	TRBV7-9	TRBJ2-5	TGTGCCAGCAGCCAGATAACCAGGGCCCAGTACTTC	CASSQITRAQYF
.	.	TRBV7-3	TRBJ1-1	TGTGCCAGCAGCTTTTGGGGCGCTGGCCAAACCAAGTACACTGAAGCTTTCTTT	CASSFWGAGQTKYTEAFF
TRBD2	.	TRBV4-2	TRBJ2-3	TGTGCCAGCAGCGGAGAGGGGGCTAGCGGGGGGGCGAGCACAGATACGCAGTATTTT	CASSGEGASGGASTDTQYF